The rows below give T cell receptor beta chains drawn from one sample of a study of cytomegalovirus exposure and HLA in healthy donors. TCRdb's copy holds only in-frame clones and misses some; the assay was immunoSEQ multiplex PCR. This table has around 110,000 clones, roughly a tenth appearing once. Material: PBMCs. These receptors came from a young man in good health and CMV-seronegative. Both conserved end residues are part of each CDR3. Fields, in order: J gene, D gene, clone size, V gene, CDR3 DNA, CDR3 protein. A D gene is named only where the DNA matches it firmly. Part of the rows lack a size; the others show once, few, many or a class for expanded clones.

>TRBJ2-7|TRBD2|-|TRBV28
TGTGCCAGCACCTCGGCTTGGACTAGCGGGAGTAGCTCCTACGAGCAGTACTTC
CASTSAWTSGSSSYEQYF
>TRBJ1-1|-|few|TRBV7-9
TGTGCCAGCGGCGGGCCGGTCGACACTGAAGCTTTCTTT
CASGGPVDTEAFF
>TRBJ1-4|-|few|TRBV7-8
TGTGCCAGCAGCTTAAGACTCGGGGGAAACGCCGAAAAACTGTTTTTT
CASSLRLGGNAEKLFF
>TRBJ2-7|TRBD1|few|TRBV5-1
TGCGCCAGCAGCCAGCGACAGGGCCTCTACGAGCAGTACTTC
CASSQRQGLYEQYF
>TRBJ1-2|TRBD1|-|TRBV19
TGTGCCAGTAGTTCTTCCTCCGGGACAGGGGAATTATATGGCTACACCTTC
CASSSSSGTGELYGYTF
>TRBJ2-1|TRBD2|few|TRBV10-3
TGTGCCATCAGTTCCGGGACTAGCGGGGAGTTGCAGTTCTTC
CAISSGTSGELQFF
>TRBJ2-5|-|-|TRBV28
TGTGCCAGCAGTCCGGGGGACCAAGAGACCCAGTACTTC
CASSPGDQETQYF
>TRBJ2-1|TRBD2|-|TRBV7-3
TGTGCCAGCAGCTTAACTGGGGCTAGCGGGAGGGGTGAGCAGTTCTTC
CASSLTGASGRGEQFF
>TRBJ2-7|-|-|TRBV5-4
TGTGCCAGCAGCTTTTCAAAGCGGGTCGGGCCCAGCGAGCAGTACTTC
CASSFSKRVGPSEQYF
>TRBJ2-7|-|-|TRBV29-1
TGCAGCGTTGAATCGGACAGCAGGTACGAGCAGTACTTC
CSVESDSRYEQYF
>TRBJ2-7|TRBD1|-|TRBV29-1
TGCAGCGTCGCAACAGGGGGAGGCTACGAGCAGTACTTC
CSVATGGGYEQYF
>TRBJ1-5|-|-|TRBV27
TGTGCCAGCAGTTTAGTACCCCCGCGACAGATATATAGCAATCAGCCCCAGCATTTT
CASSLVPPRQIYSNQPQHF
>TRBJ1-5|-|-|TRBV15
TGTGCCACCAGCAGAGGGCTAGGCAGGGGCTCGAACCAGCCCCAGCATTTT
CATSRGLGRGSNQPQHF
>TRBJ1-1|TRBD1|-|TRBV6-5
TGTGCCAGCAGGGAGACAGGGGACGGGCCTGAAGCTTTCTTT
CASRETGDGPEAFF
>TRBJ2-1|TRBD2|-|TRBV5-4
TGTGCCAGCAGCTTAGGGACTAGCATTACCTACAATGAGCAGTTCTTC
CASSLGTSITYNEQFF
>TRBJ1-1|-|few|TRBV20-1
TGCAGTGCTAGAGATGAAGGGGCAGCTTTCTTT
CSARDEGAAFF
>TRBJ2-7|TRBD1|-|TRBV13
TGTGCCAGCAGCTCACAGGGGGCAGGGGGCGAGCAGTACTTC
CASSSQGAGGEQYF
>TRBJ2-4|TRBD2|-|TRBV30
TGTGCCTGGAGTCCCGGGTTCGCTAGCGGGACCAGCACACTAGCCAAAAACATTCAGTACTTC
CAWSPGFASGTSTLAKNIQYF
>TRBJ2-2|TRBD2|few|TRBV10-3
TGTGCCATCAGTGCGCGGGGGGCTGCCGGGGAGCTGTTTTTT
CAISARGAAGELFF
>TRBJ2-5|-|few|TRBV30
TGTGCCTGGCTGATTATCGGGGGCCAAGAGACCCAGTACTTC
CAWLIIGGQETQYF
>TRBJ2-7|-|-|TRBV4-1
TGCGCCAGCAGCCAAGAAGGAGGGATCCGACAGCAGTACTTC
CASSQEGGIRQQYF
>TRBJ2-1|TRBD1|few|TRBV7-9
TGTGCCGGCACGGACAGGGCCCGGAGCTACAATGAGCAGTTCTTC
CAGTDRARSYNEQFF
>TRBJ2-7|-|few|TRBV28
TGTGCCAGCAGTTTTCCGGGAACAGACCAGTACTTC
CASSFPGTDQYF
>TRBJ2-6|-|few|TRBV28
TGTGCCAGCAGTTTAAGGGCAGGGAACTCTGGGGCCAACGTCCTGACTTTC
CASSLRAGNSGANVLTF
>TRBJ2-7|TRBD1|-|TRBV7-2
TGTGCCAGCAGACAAGACAGGGGCCACGAGCAGTACTTC
CASRQDRGHEQYF
>TRBJ1-1|TRBD1|few|TRBV25-1
TGTGCCAGCAGTCACCGGACAGGGTTTGGAACTGAAGCTTTCTTT
CASSHRTGFGTEAFF
>TRBJ2-5|TRBD1|few|TRBV10-3
TGTGCCATCAGTGAGTCTGGACAGGGTAGAGAGACCCAGTACTTC
CAISESGQGRETQYF
>TRBJ2-7|-|-|TRBV21-1
TGTGCCAGCAGAAGGACAGCCTACGAGCAGTACTTC
CASRRTAYEQYF
>TRBJ2-3|-|-|TRBV28
TGTGCCAGCAGTCCTTACACAGATACGCAGTATTTT
CASSPYTDTQYF
>TRBJ1-6|TRBD1|-|TRBV5-6
TGTGCCAGCAGCTTGGACAGGGGCCCTAATTCACCCCTCCACTTT
CASSLDRGPNSPLHF
>TRBJ1-4|-|-|TRBV2
TGTGCCAGCGGAGGGACTCAACTGTTTTTT
CASGGTQLFF